The subject of this entry is one T cell receptor beta chain. This clonotype appeared many times. Its specific antigen is unknown. No per-base quality is available; no much larger clone lies one base away. The sequencing machine was an Illumina HiSeq 2000. TCR beta chain libraries were generated by multiplex PCR amplification. The amplified TCR beta chain products were analyzed by high-throughput sequencing. Clones were called with MiXCR by TCRdb after fastp trimmed the public reads at Q25, and only in-frame beta chains were retained. Rows matching on CDR3 protein sequence are summarized as one entry with the most common DNA and genes. The sample table lists roughly 220,000 distinct CDR3 sequences, 30% to 35% of them with a count of one. The ten largest clones take up approximately 3.7% of the sample. This sample was taken from a study of breast tumors, draining lymph nodes, adjacent tissues (TCRdb year 2016). As for the study more broadly: In breast cancer patients, the study compared the TCR beta repertoires of tumor, adjacent nontumor tissue and axillary lymph nodes. The study was designed to assess the relationships and possible T-cell exchange between tumor, surrounding tissue and draining lymph node repertoires in human breast cancer.

As encoded in the germline V gene (reference sequence), CDR1 is LNHNV while CDR2 is YYDKDF. Compared with germline, V lacks 3 bases and J lacks 2 bases; bases without a gene match: 4. Spanning cysteine to phenylalanine, the CDR3 consists of 16 amino acids. Only the CDR3 part of the read is kept: 48 bases, read in frame from the first base. The axillary draining lymph nodes of breast cancer patients were the source of the lymph node samples. Here is what the overall study found, with its caveats: T-cell repertoire diversity in tumors was found to be lower than in lymph nodes but higher than in nontumor tissue, and preferential V and J gene usage was observed. The similarity between tumor and nontumor tissue repertoires was significantly greater in luminal-like breast cancer than in basal-like breast cancer. The conclusion that tumor T cells originate in lymph nodes was presented as consistent with a hypothesis rather than as directly demonstrated. A scenario in which most tumor T cells derive from the lymph node and then expand within tumor tissue was judged to be consistent with the data.

The receptor was derived from a female donor with breast cancer. Some clones in this sample may be carry-over from other donors' samples. Sequenced sample: axillary lymph node tissue. The sequence links TRBV15 to TRBJ2-5; TRBD2 agrees with 12 junctional bases. At the DNA level, the sequence is TGTGCCACCAGCAGGGGGACTAGCGGGTTTCAAGAGACCCAGTACTTC. Its protein reads: CATSRGTSGFQETQYF.